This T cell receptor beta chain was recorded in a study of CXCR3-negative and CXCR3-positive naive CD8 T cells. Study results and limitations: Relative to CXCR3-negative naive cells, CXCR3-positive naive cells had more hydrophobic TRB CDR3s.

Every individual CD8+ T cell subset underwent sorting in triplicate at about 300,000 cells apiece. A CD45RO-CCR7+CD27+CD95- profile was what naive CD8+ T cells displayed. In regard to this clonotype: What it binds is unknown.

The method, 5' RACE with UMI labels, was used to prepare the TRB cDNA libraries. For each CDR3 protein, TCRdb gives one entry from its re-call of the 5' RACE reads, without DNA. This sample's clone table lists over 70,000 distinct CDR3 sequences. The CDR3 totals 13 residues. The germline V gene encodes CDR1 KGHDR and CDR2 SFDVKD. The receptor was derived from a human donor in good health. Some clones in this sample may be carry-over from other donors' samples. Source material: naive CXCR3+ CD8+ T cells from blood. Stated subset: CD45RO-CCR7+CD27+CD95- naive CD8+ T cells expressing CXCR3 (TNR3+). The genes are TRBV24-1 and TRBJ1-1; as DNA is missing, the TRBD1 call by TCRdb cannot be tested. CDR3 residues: CATKQGLNTEAFF.